This T cell receptor (beta chain) was profiled in a study of shared clonotypes between healthy human individuals. General study results and limits: The represented genetic and exposure-history diversity was limited by the small number of donors.

As for this clone: Its specificity is not known.

Each cell subset's genomic DNA was divided evenly among several immunoSEQ plates. Around 30,000 T cell genomes, or roughly 300 ng DNA, went into unsorted PBMC replicate PCRs. The protocol was immunoSEQ multiplex PCR, while the TCRdb copy is restricted to in-frame clones and leaves out a portion. The sample has over 400,000 clones, approximately 81% seen once. In germline, CDR1 is KGHSH, CDR2 LQKENI. With 6 bases clipped from V and 8 bases from J, the junction kept 9 bases outside the gene matches. This CDR3 spans 14 amino acids. This clonotype was obtained from a middle-aged woman in good health. Some clones in this sample may be carry-over from other donors' samples. What was sequenced was PBMCs. The J gene is TRBJ1-5, the V gene TRBV18; 8 nucleotides agree with TRBD1. CDR3 in amino acids: CASSPTGEGEPQHF. CDR3 DNA sequence: TGTGCCAGCTCGCCGACAGGGGAGGGGGAGCCCCAGCATTTT. The entire variable domain, with the rest obtained from reference TRBV18 and TRBJ1-5, is as follows: NAGVMQNPRHLVRRRGQEARLRCSPMKGHSHVYWYRQLPEEGLKFMVYLQKENIIDESGMPKERFSAEFPKEGPSILRIQQVVRGDSAAYFCASSPTGEGEPQHFGDGTRLSIL.